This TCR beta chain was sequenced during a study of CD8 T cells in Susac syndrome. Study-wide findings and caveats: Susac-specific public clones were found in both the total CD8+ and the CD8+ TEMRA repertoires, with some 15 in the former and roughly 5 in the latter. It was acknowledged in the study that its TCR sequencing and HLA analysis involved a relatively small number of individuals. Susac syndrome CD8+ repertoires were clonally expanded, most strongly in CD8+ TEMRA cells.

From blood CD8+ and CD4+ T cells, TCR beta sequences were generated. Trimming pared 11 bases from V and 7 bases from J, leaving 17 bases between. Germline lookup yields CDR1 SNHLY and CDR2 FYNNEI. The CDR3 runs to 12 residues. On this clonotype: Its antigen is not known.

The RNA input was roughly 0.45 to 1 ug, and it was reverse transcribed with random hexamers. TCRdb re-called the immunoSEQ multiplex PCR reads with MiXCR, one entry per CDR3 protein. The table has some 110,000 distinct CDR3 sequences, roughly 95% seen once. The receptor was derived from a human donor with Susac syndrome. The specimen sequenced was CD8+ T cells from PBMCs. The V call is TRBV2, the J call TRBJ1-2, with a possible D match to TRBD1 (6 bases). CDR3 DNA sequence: TGTGCCTCCCAAGGGGGGGTCACTGGCTACACCTTC. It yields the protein CASQGGVTGYTF.